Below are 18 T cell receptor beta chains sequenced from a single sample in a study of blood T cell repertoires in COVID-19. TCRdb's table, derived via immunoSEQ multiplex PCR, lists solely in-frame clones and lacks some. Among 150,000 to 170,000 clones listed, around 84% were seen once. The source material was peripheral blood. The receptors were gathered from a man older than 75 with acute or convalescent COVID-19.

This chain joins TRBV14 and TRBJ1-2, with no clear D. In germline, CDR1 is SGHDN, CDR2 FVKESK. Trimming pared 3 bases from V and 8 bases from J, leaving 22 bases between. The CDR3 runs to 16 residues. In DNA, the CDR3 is TGTGCCAGCAGCCAGGGCACACCGATTGTTGCCTACGGCTACACCTTC. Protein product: CASSQGTPIVAYGYTF.

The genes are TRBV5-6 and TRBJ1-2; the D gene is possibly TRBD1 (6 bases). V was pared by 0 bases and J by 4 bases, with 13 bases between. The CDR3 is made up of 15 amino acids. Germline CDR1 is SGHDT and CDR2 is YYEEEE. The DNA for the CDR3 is TGTGCCAGCAGCTTGGGGCAGGGGATTGGCTATGGCTACACCTTC. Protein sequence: CASSLGQGIGYGYTF.

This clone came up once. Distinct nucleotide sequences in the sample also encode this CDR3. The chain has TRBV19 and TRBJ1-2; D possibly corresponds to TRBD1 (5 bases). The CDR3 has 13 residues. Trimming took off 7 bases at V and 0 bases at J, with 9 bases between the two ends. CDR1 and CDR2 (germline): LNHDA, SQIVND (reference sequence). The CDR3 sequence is CASKAGANYGYTF. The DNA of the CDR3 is TGTGCCAGTAAGGCGGGGGCTAACTATGGCTACACCTTC.

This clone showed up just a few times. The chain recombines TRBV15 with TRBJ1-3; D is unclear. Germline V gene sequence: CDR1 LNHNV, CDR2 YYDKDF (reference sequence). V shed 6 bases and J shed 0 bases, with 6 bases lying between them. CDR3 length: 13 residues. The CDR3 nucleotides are TGTGCCACCAGAGCAAACTCTGGAAACACCATATATTTT. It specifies CATRANSGNTIYF. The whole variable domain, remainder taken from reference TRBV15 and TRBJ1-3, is DAMVIQNPRYQVTQFGKPVTLSCSQTLNHNVMYWYQQKSSQAPKLLFHYYDKDFNNEADTPDNFQSRRPNTSFCFLDIRSPGLGDTAMYLCATRANSGNTIYFGEGSWLTVV.

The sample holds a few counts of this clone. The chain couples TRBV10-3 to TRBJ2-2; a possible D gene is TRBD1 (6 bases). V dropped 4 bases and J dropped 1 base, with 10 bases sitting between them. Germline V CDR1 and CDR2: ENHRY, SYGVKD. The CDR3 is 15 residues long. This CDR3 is CAISAEQGNTGELFF. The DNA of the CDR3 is TGTGCCATCAGTGCTGAACAGGGGAACACCGGGGAGCTGTTTTTT.

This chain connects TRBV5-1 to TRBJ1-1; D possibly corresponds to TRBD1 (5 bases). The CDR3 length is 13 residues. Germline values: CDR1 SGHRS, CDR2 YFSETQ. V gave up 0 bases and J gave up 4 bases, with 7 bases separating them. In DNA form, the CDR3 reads TGCGCCAGCAGCTTGGACAGGCCCACTGAAGCTTTCTTT. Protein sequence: CASSLDRPTEAFF.

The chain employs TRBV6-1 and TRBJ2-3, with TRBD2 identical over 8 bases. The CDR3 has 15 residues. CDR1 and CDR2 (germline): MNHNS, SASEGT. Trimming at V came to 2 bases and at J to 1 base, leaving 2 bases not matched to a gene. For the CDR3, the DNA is TGTGCCAGCAGTGAACAAGCGGGGGGCACAGATACGCAGTATTTT. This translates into CASSEQAGGTDTQYF.

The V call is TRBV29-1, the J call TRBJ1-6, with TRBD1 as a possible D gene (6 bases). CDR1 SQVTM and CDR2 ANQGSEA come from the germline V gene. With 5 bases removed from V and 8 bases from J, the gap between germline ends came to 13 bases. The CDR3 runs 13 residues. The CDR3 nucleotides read TGCAGCGTTAGGGACACGGACTATTCACCCCTCCACTTT. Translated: CSVRDTDYSPLHF.

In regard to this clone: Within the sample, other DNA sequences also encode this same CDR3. The CDR3 sequence: CASSSTGGADTQYF. The CDR3 DNA follows: TGTGCCAGCAGTTCGACAGGGGGCGCAGATACGCAGTATTTT. The gene calls are TRBV7-2 and TRBJ2-3; 10 bases agree with TRBD1. This CDR3 comprises 14 residues. Trimming removed 6 bases from V and 4 bases from J; junction bases left unmatched: 4. Looked up from germline, CDR1 is SGHTA and CDR2 is FQGNSA. Supplemented by reference TRBV7-2 and TRBJ2-3, the full variable domain reads GAGVSQSPSNKVTEKGKDVELRCDPISGHTALYWYRQSLGQGLEFLIYFQGNSAPDKSGLPSDRFSAERTGGSVSTLTIQRTQQEDSAVYLCASSSTGGADTQYFGPGTRLTVL.

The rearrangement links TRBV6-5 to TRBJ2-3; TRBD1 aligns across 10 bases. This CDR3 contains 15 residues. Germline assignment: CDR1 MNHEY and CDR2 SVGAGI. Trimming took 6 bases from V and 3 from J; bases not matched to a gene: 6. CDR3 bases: TGTGCCAGCAGCTGGGGACAGGGGAAGACAGATACGCAGTATTTT. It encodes CASSWGQGKTDTQYF.

The CDR3 sequence: CASSPTGVTGELFF. In DNA form, the CDR3 reads TGTGCCAGCAGTCCAACAGGGGTCACCGGGGAGCTGTTTTTT. The chain is built from TRBV5-6 and TRBJ2-2; TRBD1 aligns across 7 bases. From germline, CDR1 is SGHDT and CDR2 YYEEEE. The junction had 5 bases not matched to a gene; V was cut back by 5 bases and J by 4 bases. The CDR3 spans 14 residues.

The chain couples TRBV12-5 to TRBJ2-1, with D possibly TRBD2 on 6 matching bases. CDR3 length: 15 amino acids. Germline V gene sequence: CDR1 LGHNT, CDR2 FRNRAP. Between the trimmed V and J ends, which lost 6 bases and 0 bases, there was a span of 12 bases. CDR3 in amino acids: CASGPGVSSYNEQFF. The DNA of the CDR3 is TGTGCTAGTGGCCCGGGGGTAAGCTCCTACAATGAGCAGTTCTTC.

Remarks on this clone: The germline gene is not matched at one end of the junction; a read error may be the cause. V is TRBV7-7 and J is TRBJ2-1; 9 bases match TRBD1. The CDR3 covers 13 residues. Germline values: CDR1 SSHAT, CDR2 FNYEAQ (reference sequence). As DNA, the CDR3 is TGTGCTAGCAGTTGGGACAGGGCAAATGAGCAGTTCTTC. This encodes CASSWDRANEQFF.

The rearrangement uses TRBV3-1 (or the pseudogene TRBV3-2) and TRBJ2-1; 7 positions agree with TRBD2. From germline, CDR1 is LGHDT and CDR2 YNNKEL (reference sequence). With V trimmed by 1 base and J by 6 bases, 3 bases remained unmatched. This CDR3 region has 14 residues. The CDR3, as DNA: TGTGCCAGCAGCCAAGGCGCTAGCGGCAATGAGCAGTTCTTC. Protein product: CASSQGASGNEQFF.

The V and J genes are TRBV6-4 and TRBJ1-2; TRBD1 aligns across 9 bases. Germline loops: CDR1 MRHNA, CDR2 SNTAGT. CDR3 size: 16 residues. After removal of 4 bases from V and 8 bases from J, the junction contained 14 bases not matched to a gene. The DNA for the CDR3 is TGTGCCAGCAGTGTCGAGACAGGGGGTTGGCCCTACGGCTACACCTTC. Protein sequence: CASSVETGGWPYGYTF.

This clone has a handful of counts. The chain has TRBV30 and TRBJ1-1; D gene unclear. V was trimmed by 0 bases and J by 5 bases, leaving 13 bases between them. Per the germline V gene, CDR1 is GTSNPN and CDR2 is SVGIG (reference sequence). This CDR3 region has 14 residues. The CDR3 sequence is CAWSVEGGWTEAFF. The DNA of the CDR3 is TGTGCCTGGAGTGTGGAGGGAGGGTGGACTGAAGCTTTCTTT.

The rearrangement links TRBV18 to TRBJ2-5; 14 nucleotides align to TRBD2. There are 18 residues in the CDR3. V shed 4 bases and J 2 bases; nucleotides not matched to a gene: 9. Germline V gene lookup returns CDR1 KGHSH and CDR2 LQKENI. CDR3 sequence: CASSRTTSGGADQETQYF. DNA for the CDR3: TGTGCCAGCTCACGAACGACTAGCGGGGGGGCTGATCAAGAGACCCAGTACTTC.

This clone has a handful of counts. The CDR3 reads CASSLMGNTIYF. The DNA for the CDR3 is TGTGCCAGCAGTTTAATGGGCAACACCATATATTTT. The rearrangement joins TRBV12-3 or TRBV12-4 to TRBJ1-3; the D is unclear. V dropped 2 bases and J dropped 7 bases, with 6 bases sitting between them. The CDR3 extends over 12 amino acids.